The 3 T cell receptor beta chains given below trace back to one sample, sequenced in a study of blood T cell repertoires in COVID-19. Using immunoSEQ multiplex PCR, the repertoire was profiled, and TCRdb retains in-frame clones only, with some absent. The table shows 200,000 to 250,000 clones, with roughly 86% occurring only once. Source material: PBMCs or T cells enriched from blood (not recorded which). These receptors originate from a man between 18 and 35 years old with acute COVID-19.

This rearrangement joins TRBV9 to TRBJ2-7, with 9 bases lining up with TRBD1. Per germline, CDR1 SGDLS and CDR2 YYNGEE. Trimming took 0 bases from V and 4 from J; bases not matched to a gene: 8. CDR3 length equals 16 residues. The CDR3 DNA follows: TGTGCCAGCAGCGTAGGCTGGGGACAGGGTGAATACGAGCAGTACTTC. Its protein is CASSVGWGQGEYEQYF.

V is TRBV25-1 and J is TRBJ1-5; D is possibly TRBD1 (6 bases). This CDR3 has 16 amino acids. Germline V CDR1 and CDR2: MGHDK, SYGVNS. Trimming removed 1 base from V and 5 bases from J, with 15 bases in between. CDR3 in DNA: TGTGCCAGCAGTGAATTAGGCAGGGAGGGGGATCAGCCCCAGCATTTT. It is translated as CASSELGREGDQPQHF.

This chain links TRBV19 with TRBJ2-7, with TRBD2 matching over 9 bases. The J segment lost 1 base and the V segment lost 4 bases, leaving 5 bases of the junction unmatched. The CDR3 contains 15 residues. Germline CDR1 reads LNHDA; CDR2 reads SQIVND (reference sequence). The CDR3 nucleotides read TGTGCCAGTAGTACCTGGACTAGCGTTTCCTACGAGCAGTACTTC. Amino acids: CASSTWTSVSYEQYF. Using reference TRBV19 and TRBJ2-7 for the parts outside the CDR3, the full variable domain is DGGITQSPKYLFRKEGQNVTLSCEQNLNHDAMYWYRQDPGQGLRLIYYSQIVNDFQKGDIAEGYSVSREKKESFPLTVTSAQKNPTAFYLCASSTWTSVSYEQYFGPGTRLTVT.